The 32 T cell receptor beta chains reported below all come from one sample, sequenced in a study of shared clonotypes between healthy human individuals. The protocol was immunoSEQ multiplex PCR, while the TCRdb copy is restricted to in-frame clones and leaves out a portion. The sample consists of just over 2,000,000 clones, roughly 94% of them appearing once. Terminally differentiated effector memory CD45RA+ cells were excluded by CCR7 positive selection of CD45RO-negative cells. Sequenced material: naive CD8+ T cells sorted from blood. The receptors shown here come from a young man in good health.

V and J are TRBV6-1 and TRBJ2-7, with D perhaps TRBD2 (6 bases). Germline CDR1 is MNHNS and CDR2 is SASEGT. There are 15 residues in the CDR3. Deletions cut 4 bases from V and 3 bases from J, with 16 bases between. Here the CDR3 DNA reads TGTGCCAGCAGTGCTTGGGGGGACGAGAACTACGAGCAGTACTTC. Protein product: CASSAWGDENYEQYF.

The chain has TRBV6-1 and TRBJ2-5; tentatively, D is TRBD1 (6 bases). The CDR3 runs to 15 residues. The germline V gene encodes CDR1 MNHNS and CDR2 SASEGT. V dropped 4 bases and J dropped 2 bases, with 14 bases sitting between them. The CDR3 DNA reads as TGTGCCAGCAGTGGGATATTGGACAGACAAGAGACCCAGTACTTC. Its translation is CASSGILDRQETQYF.

Concerning this clone: This sample includes further DNA sequences coding for the same CDR3. This chain uses TRBV7-9 with TRBJ2-7; D possibly corresponds to TRBD1 (5 bases). The germline V and J ends were trimmed by 0 bases and 3 bases, with 9 bases remaining between them. This CDR3 has 14 amino acids. Looked up from germline, CDR1 is SEHNR and CDR2 is FQNEAQ (reference sequence). The chain's CDR3 is CASSLAGRDYEQYF. The CDR3 coding sequence is TGTGCCAGCAGCTTAGCCGGCAGGGACTACGAGCAGTACTTC.

The DNA for the CDR3 is TGTGCCAGCAGCTTAGTGGGACAGGGAAACCTACTTGGAAACACCATATATTTT. Protein: CASSLVGQGNLLGNTIYF. The chain is built from TRBV7-9 and TRBJ1-3; 9 bases are shared with TRBD1. The CDR3 is made up of 18 amino acids. With 1 base clipped from V and 3 bases from J, the junction kept 10 bases outside the gene matches. Germline V gene lookup returns CDR1 SEHNR and CDR2 FQNEAQ (reference sequence).

The rearrangement uses TRBV27 and TRBJ2-5; no clear D gene. CDR1 and CDR2 from the germline V gene are MNHEY and SMNVEV (reference sequence). V was clipped by 4 bases and J by 0 bases, with 9 bases between them. This CDR3 is 14 amino acids long. The DNA of the CDR3 is TGTGCCAGCAGTTCGCTTCCGTACCAAGAGACCCAGTACTTC. This gives the protein CASSSLPYQETQYF.

The V gene is TRBV29-1, the J gene TRBJ1-2; no reliable D call. Germline lookup yields CDR1 SQVTM and CDR2 ANQGSEA. This CDR3 contains 12 residues. Trimming cost V 7 bases and J 8 bases, with 17 bases left between them. The CDR3 DNA is TGCAGCGCCGGCGGCACAAAGGAGGGCTACACCTTC. Its translation: CSAGGTKEGYTF.

The rearrangement uses TRBV5-6 and TRBJ1-2; no reliable D call. In germline, CDR1 is SGHDT, CDR2 YYEEEE. Trimming took 0 bases from V and 6 from J, leaving 12 bases between them. This CDR3 is 14 amino acids long. CDR3 nucleotides: TGTGCCAGCAGCTTGGTGATCGAGGAAAATGGCTACACCTTC. Translating gives CASSLVIEENGYTF.

Only one count was recorded for this clone. This chain joins TRBV6-1 and TRBJ2-7; unclear D gene. CDR3 length: 14 amino acids. V was shortened by 3 bases and J by 3 bases, with 12 bases between the two germline ends. Germline assignment: CDR1 MNHNS and CDR2 SASEGT. The CDR3 DNA reads TGTGCCAGCAGTGACCCTGGAACGGGCTACGAGCAGTACTTC. Protein: CASSDPGTGYEQYF.

This clone was detected once. The CDR3: CASSLRDRGTTGELFF. Written as DNA, the CDR3 is TGTGCCAGCAGCTTAAGGGACAGGGGTACCACCGGGGAGCTGTTTTTT. V and J are TRBV5-6 and TRBJ2-2; TRBD1 agrees at 10 bases. The CDR3 is made up of 16 amino acids. Trimming cost V 2 bases and J 4 bases; bases outside gene matches: 5. Germline-derived CDR1 and CDR2 are SGHDT and YYEEEE.

The chain has TRBV5-4 and TRBJ1-1, with D tentatively TRBD1 (5 bases). The V gene's germline CDR1 is SGHNT and CDR2 YYREEE (reference sequence). Trimming left V 5 bases short and J 5 bases short, with 16 bases between. The CDR3 has 14 amino acids. The CDR3 spells CASSSDGGGTEAFF. The CDR3 DNA sequence: TGTGCCAGCAGTTCGGACGGTGGGGGTACTGAAGCTTTCTTT.

The chain combines TRBV29-1 with TRBJ2-7, with 8 bases identical to TRBD1. CDR3 length: 13 residues. The V and J ends lost 5 bases and 3 bases, in that order; junction bases with no gene match: 6. Germline CDR1 and CDR2: SQVTM and ANQGSEA. In DNA form, the CDR3 reads TGCAGCGTTCTGACAGGGGCAGTCTACGAGCAGTACTTC. It specifies CSVLTGAVYEQYF.

The V gene is TRBV6-5, the J gene TRBJ2-1; TRBD1 might be the D (5 bases). Germline-derived CDR1 and CDR2 are MNHEY and SVGAGI. CDR3 length: 15 amino acids. The germline V and J ends were trimmed by 2 bases and 7 bases, with 15 bases remaining between them. Here the CDR3 reads CASSYGQGLGNEQFF. The DNA for the CDR3 is TGTGCCAGCAGTTACGGGCAGGGTCTAGGGAATGAGCAGTTCTTC.

This sequence joins TRBV27 and TRBJ2-3; 11 bases align to TRBD2. Germline assignment: CDR1 MNHEY and CDR2 SMNVEV (reference sequence). Trimming took 1 base from V and 5 from J; bases not matched to a gene: 8. This CDR3 spans 17 amino acids. For the CDR3, the DNA is TGTGCCAGCAGTTTATGGTCTAGCGGGGGGCAGGGAGATACGCAGTATTTT. This encodes CASSLWSSGGQGDTQYF.

The genes are TRBV7-2 and TRBJ2-1; a weak D match, TRBD2 (6 bases). The CDR3 covers 15 residues. Per the germline V gene, CDR1 is SGHTA and CDR2 is FQGNSA. Trimming took off 2 bases at V and 4 bases at J, with 12 bases between the two ends. CDR3 nucleotides: TGTGCCAGCAGCTTACTTCCGGGACTGTACAATGAGCAGTTCTTC. Translated: CASSLLPGLYNEQFF.

The V call is TRBV6-6, the J call TRBJ2-7, with 7 bases lining up with TRBD2. Germline V gene lookup returns CDR1 MNHNY and CDR2 SVGAGI (reference sequence). This CDR3 region has 15 residues. V shed 5 bases and J 4 bases; nucleotides not matched to a gene: 11. The CDR3 sequence is CASSRRGEGSYEQYF. The CDR3 DNA is TGTGCCAGCAGTCGCCGGGGGGAGGGTTCGTACGAGCAGTACTTC.

V and J are TRBV28 and TRBJ1-4; D remains unclear. CDR1 and CDR2 from the germline V gene are MDHEN and SYDVKM. This CDR3 is 16 amino acids long. Trimming cost V 3 bases and J 8 bases, with 19 bases left between them. DNA of the CDR3: TGTGCCAGCAGTTTCTCTTCCCAGGACCCAGGAGAAAAACTGTTTTTT. Its translation: CASSFSSQDPGEKLFF.

The chain employs TRBV7-2 and TRBJ2-7; 8 bases align to TRBD1. Losses at the gene ends were 6 bases for V and 4 bases for J; bases not matched to a gene: 8. CDR1 is SGHTA and CDR2 is FQGNSA in the germline V gene. This CDR3 has 14 residues. CDR3 bases: TGTGCCAGCAGTCCTCGGACAGGGTGGTACGAGCAGTACTTC. This translates into CASSPRTGWYEQYF.

The gene calls are TRBV4-3 and TRBJ1-4, with TRBD1 matching over 11 bases. CDR1 LGHNA and CDR2 YSLEER come from the germline V gene. CDR3 size: 18 residues. The ends lost 1 base at V and 4 bases at J; junction bases unmatched: 8. This CDR3 is CASSQGGQGVEGNEKLFF. The CDR3 coding sequence is TGCGCCAGCAGCCAAGGGGGACAGGGGGTCGAAGGTAATGAAAAACTGTTTTTT.

This sequence joins TRBV7-9 and TRBJ1-1; 7 nucleotides match TRBD1. From germline, CDR1 is SEHNR and CDR2 FQNEAQ (reference sequence). V was clipped by 4 bases and J by 1 base; unmatched bases: 15. The CDR3 extends over 18 amino acids. The CDR3 reads CASSSPGFDREGNTEAFF. The DNA for the CDR3 is TGTGCCAGCAGCTCTCCGGGTTTTGACAGGGAGGGGAACACTGAAGCTTTCTTT.

J is TRBJ1-1 and V is TRBV5-1; 7 positions match TRBD1. CDR1 and CDR2 from the germline V gene are SGHRS and YFSETQ. V was clipped by 4 bases and J by 6 bases; unmatched bases: 9. CDR3 length equals 14 residues. In DNA form, the CDR3 reads TGCGCCAGCAGCGGACTACAGGGGACGTCTGAAGCTTTCTTT. This sequence encodes CASSGLQGTSEAFF.

This clone appeared a single time. The chain uses TRBV10-2 and TRBJ2-3; possible D gene TRBD1, 5 bases. Trimming pared 4 bases from V and 0 bases from J, leaving 11 bases between. The CDR3 runs to 15 residues. Germline V lookup: CDR1 WSHSY, CDR2 SAAADI. The CDR3 spells CASSVGAHSTDTQYF. The DNA of the CDR3 is TGCGCCAGCAGTGTTGGGGCCCATAGCACAGATACGCAGTATTTT.

The J gene is TRBJ2-7, the V gene TRBV7-2; 10 nucleotides match TRBD2. J gave up 9 bases and V 5 bases, and 10 bases lay outside the gene matches. This CDR3 region has 14 residues. CDR1 and CDR2 (germline): SGHTA, FQGNSA. CDR3 DNA sequence: TGTGCCAGCAGCGCGACTAGCGGGCAGGGAGTGCAGTACTTC. Protein product: CASSATSGQGVQYF.

This chain joins TRBV5-1 and TRBJ2-1, with TRBD2 matching over 9 bases. Per the germline V gene, CDR1 is SGHRS and CDR2 is YFSETQ. After removal of 4 bases from V and 0 bases from J, the junction contained 8 bases not matched to a gene. This CDR3 comprises 17 residues. CDR3 in amino acids: CASSNPLAGSSYNEQFF. The CDR3 DNA reads TGCGCCAGCAGCAACCCACTAGCGGGTAGCTCCTACAATGAGCAGTTCTTC. Filled out from reference TRBV5-1 and TRBJ2-1, the complete variable domain reads KAGVTQTPRYLIKTRGQQVTLSCSPISGHRSVSWYQQTPGQGLQFLFEYFSETQRNKGNFPGRFSGRQFSNSRSEMNVSTLELGDSALYLCASSNPLAGSSYNEQFFGPGTRLTVL.

The rearrangement links TRBV28 to TRBJ1-4; D might be TRBD1 (5 bases). Germline lookup yields CDR1 MDHEN and CDR2 SYDVKM. The V end was cut by 4 bases, the J end by 15 bases, with 18 bases between. The CDR3 runs to 13 residues. The CDR3 DNA follows: TGTGCCAGCAGTTCCGGAACAGGAGGTAATTTGTTTTTT. It codes for CASSSGTGGNLFF.

The gene calls are TRBV4-1 and TRBJ1-4; D remains ambiguous. V lost 4 bases, J lost 2 bases, and 14 bases lay in between. Germline values: CDR1 MGHRA, CDR2 YSYEKL. This CDR3 is 16 amino acids long. This CDR3 is CASSRRHGDTNEKLFF. Written as DNA, the CDR3 is TGCGCCAGCAGCCGCCGACACGGCGACACTAATGAAAAACTGTTTTTT.

The chain employs TRBV15 and TRBJ2-7; TRBD2 is a possible D gene (5 bases). Trimming cost V 0 bases and J 6 bases, with 12 bases left between them. Germline V gene lookup returns CDR1 LNHNV and CDR2 YYDKDF (reference sequence). This CDR3 spans 14 amino acids. The CDR3 nucleotides are TGTGCCACCAGCAGAGAGGAAGAGGGTCGCGAGCAGTACTTC. This gives the protein CATSREEEGREQYF. Using reference TRBV15 and TRBJ2-7 for the parts outside the CDR3, the full variable domain is DAMVIQNPRYQVTQFGKPVTLSCSQTLNHNVMYWYQQKSSQAPKLLFHYYDKDFNNEADTPDNFQSRRPNTSFCFLDIRSPGLGDTAMYLCATSREEEGREQYFGPGTRLTVT.

This rearrangement joins TRBV11-2 to TRBJ2-1; D ambiguous. CDR3 length equals 12 residues. Trimming cost V 0 bases and J 10 bases, with 7 bases left between them. Germline CDR1 SGHAT, CDR2 FQNNGV. The CDR3 sequence: CASSLDLWEQFF. In nucleotides, the CDR3 is TGTGCCAGCAGCTTAGATCTGTGGGAGCAGTTCTTC.

This chain links TRBV19 with TRBJ2-5; D may be TRBD1 (5 bases). Germline loops: CDR1 LNHDA, CDR2 SQIVND (reference sequence). CDR3 length equals 14 residues. V was clipped by 5 bases and J by 6 bases, with 16 bases between them. The CDR3 DNA sequence: TGTGCCAGTAGTCCCGAGGAAGGGGTAAAGACCCAGTACTTC. Translated, it gives CASSPEEGVKTQYF.

This sequence joins TRBV30 and TRBJ2-5; 13 nucleotides match TRBD2. Germline V gives CDR1 GTSNPN, CDR2 SVGIG (reference sequence). With V trimmed by 5 bases and J by 5 bases, 5 bases remained unmatched. This CDR3 is built from 14 residues. The CDR3 DNA is TGTGCCTGGGAACTAGCGGGGGGGCTCGAGACCCAGTACTTC. It encodes CAWELAGGLETQYF. Based on the CDR3 plus reference TRBV30 and TRBJ2-5, the full variable domain is SQTIHQWPATLVQPVGSPLSLECTVEGTSNPNLYWYRQAAGRGLQLLFYSVGIGQISSEVPQNLSASRPQDRQFILSSKKLLLSDSGFYLCAWELAGGLETQYFGPGTRLLVL.

This chain connects TRBV10-3 to TRBJ2-7; TRBD1 is a possible D gene (7 bases). The CDR3 totals 13 residues. V gave up 11 bases and J gave up 3 bases, with 17 bases separating them. CDR1 and CDR2 from the germline V gene are ENHRY and SYGVKD. The CDR3 here is CAAWDQGGYEQYF. In DNA, the CDR3 is TGTGCCGCCTGGGACCAGGGGGGCTACGAGCAGTACTTC.

This clone was counted once. This sample includes further DNA sequences coding for the same CDR3. The CDR3 reads CASSLGQGNTEAFF. The CDR3, as DNA: TGTGCCAGCAGCCTTGGACAGGGTAATACTGAAGCTTTCTTT. V usage is TRBV9 and J usage is TRBJ1-1; 8 bases agree with TRBD1. The germline CDR1 and CDR2 sequences are SGDLS and YYNGEE. This CDR3 contains 14 residues. V dropped 4 bases and J dropped 5; count of bases not matched to a gene: 7.

This sequence joins TRBV28 and TRBJ1-1; D is ambiguous. This CDR3 has 14 residues. Germline loops: CDR1 MDHEN, CDR2 SYDVKM. Trimming removed 7 bases at V and 4 bases at J, with 16 bases between. CDR3 bases: TGTGCCAGCAACCTCCCGAGGGTAAGCACTGAAGCTTTCTTT. Encoded protein: CASNLPRVSTEAFF.